These 11 T cell receptor beta chains were all obtained from the same sample, sequenced in a study of T cell repertoires in cytomegalovirus infection. No antigen has been assigned to these receptors. TCRdb independently ran MiXCR on the reads; one entry per CDR3 protein. The sample holds 30,000 to 40,000 distinct CDR3 sequences; roughly half are singletons and the top ten take approximately 90%. Sample: CD8+ T cells from cultured PBMCs, taken from culture after CMV antigen stimulation. Receptor source: a human donor in good health (CMV status not recorded). Some clones in this sample may be carry-over from other donors' samples.

The rearrangement uses TRBV27 and TRBJ1-4; D unclear. CDR1 is MNHEY and CDR2 is SMNVEV in the germline V gene (reference sequence). Trimming cost V 3 bases and J 8 bases, with 13 bases left between them. The CDR3 has 14 residues. CDR3 residues: CASSFGQVREKLFF. The CDR3, as DNA: TGTGCCAGCAGTTTTGGGCAGGTCCGGGAAAAACTGTTTTTT.

The V gene is TRBV7-6, the J gene TRBJ2-1, with TRBD2 matching over 8 bases. The CDR3 covers 16 residues. Germline V gene sequence: CDR1 SGHVS, CDR2 FNYEAQ. V was clipped by 5 bases and J by 6 bases; unmatched bases: 12. For the CDR3, the DNA is TGTGCCAGCAGCCCCCCGGGAGTAGCGGGGTCCAATGAGCAGTTCTTC. It encodes CASSPPGVAGSNEQFF. Combining the CDR3 with reference TRBV7-6 and TRBJ2-1 gives the whole variable domain GAGVSQSPRYKVTKRGQDVALRCDPISGHVSLYWYRQALGQGPEFLTYFNYEAQQDKSGLPNDRFSAERPEGSISTLTIQRTEQRDSAMYRCASSPPGVAGSNEQFFGPGTRLTVL.

The genes are TRBV7-8 and TRBJ1-4; D call uncertain. The CDR3 consists of 17 residues. CDR1 is SGHVS and CDR2 is FQNEAQ in the germline V gene. Trimming shortened V by 2 bases and J by 0 bases, and 13 bases separated the two germline ends. CDR3 sequence reads: CASSLRFRLSTNEKLFF. CDR3 nucleotides: TGTGCCAGCAGCTTAAGATTCCGGCTTTCAACTAATGAAAAACTGTTTTTT. The variable domain in full, with the rest retrieved from reference TRBV7-8 and TRBJ1-4, is GAGVSQSPRYKVAKRGQDVALRCDPISGHVSLFWYQQALGQGPEFLTYFQNEAQLDKSGLPSDRFFAERPEGSVSTLKIQRTQQEDSAVYLCASSLRFRLSTNEKLFFGSGTQLSVL.

The chain uses TRBV7-2 and TRBJ2-1; 7 positions match TRBD2. The CDR3 runs 16 residues. Germline CDR1 SGHTA, CDR2 FQGNSA. V shed 1 base and J 8 bases; nucleotides not matched to a gene: 11. CDR3 coding DNA: TGTGCCAGCAGCTTAGTAGGCGGGAGACAATTATATGAGCAGTTCTTC. Translation gives CASSLVGGRQLYEQFF. Using reference TRBV7-2 and TRBJ2-1 for the parts outside the CDR3, the full variable domain is GAGVSQSPSNKVTEKGKDVELRCDPISGHTALYWYRQSLGQGLEFLIYFQGNSAPDKSGLPSDRFSAERTGGSVSTLTIQRTQQEDSAVYLCASSLVGGRQLYEQFFGPGTRLTVL.

The chain uses TRBV28 and TRBJ2-5; 16 positions agree with TRBD2. V was pared by 5 bases and J by 1 base, with 7 bases of the junction left unmatched. The CDR3 is made up of 18 amino acids. From germline, CDR1 is MDHEN and CDR2 SYDVKM. In DNA form, the CDR3 reads TGTGCCAGCAGTCTCGGGACTAGCGGGAGGGTGATCCAAGAGACCCAGTACTTC. It codes for CASSLGTSGRVIQETQYF.

The chain couples TRBV20-1 to TRBJ2-1; D is possibly TRBD1 or TRBD2 (8 bases each). This CDR3 is 17 amino acids long. Trimming left V 4 bases short and J 4 bases short, with 23 bases between. Germline V CDR1 and CDR2: DFQATT, SNEGSKA (reference sequence). CDR3: CSATRPGGGRIYNEQFF. Here the CDR3 DNA reads TGCAGTGCTACCCGTCCAGGGGGCGGGAGGATTTACAATGAGCAGTTCTTC.

The CDR3 region is CASSLYNRDYEQYF. CDR3 coding DNA: TGTGCCAGCAGCCTATACAACAGGGACTACGAGCAGTACTTC. The gene calls are TRBV7-8 and TRBJ2-7; D possibly corresponds to TRBD1 (6 bases). V lost 5 bases, J lost 3 bases, and 14 bases lay in between. Germline V CDR1 and CDR2: SGHVS, FQNEAQ. This CDR3 contains 14 residues. The full variable domain, in which reference TRBV7-8 and TRBJ2-7 provide the parts outside the CDR3, is GAGVSQSPRYKVAKRGQDVALRCDPISGHVSLFWYQQALGQGPEFLTYFQNEAQLDKSGLPSDRFFAERPEGSVSTLKIQRTQQEDSAVYLCASSLYNRDYEQYFGPGTRLTVT.

The V call is TRBV7-6, the J call TRBJ2-1; D uncertain. With 2 bases removed from V and 7 bases from J, the gap between germline ends came to 9 bases. The CDR3 totals 13 residues. The V gene's germline CDR1 is SGHVS and CDR2 FNYEAQ. This CDR3 reads CASSLPPSNEQFF. The CDR3 DNA sequence: TGTGCCAGCAGCTTACCCCCGTCGAATGAGCAGTTCTTC.

This clonotype has more than one count but fewer than ten. V is TRBV28 and J is TRBJ2-5, with D perhaps TRBD1 or TRBD2 (5 bases each). This CDR3 has 15 residues. The V and J ends lost 3 bases and 3 bases respectively, with 14 bases between them. Germline CDR1 is MDHEN and CDR2 is SYDVKM. The CDR3 region is CASSFRDGSEETQYF. DNA for the CDR3: TGTGCCAGCAGTTTCCGGGACGGATCCGAAGAGACCCAGTACTTC.

The J gene is TRBJ2-3, the V gene TRBV20-1; 7 positions match TRBD2. Germline CDR1 is DFQATT and CDR2 is SNEGSKA (reference sequence). V lost 1 base to trimming and J lost 4 bases; unmatched junction nucleotides: 8. The CDR3 consists of 15 residues. The CDR3 loop reads CSARATEGGPDTQYF. The CDR3 coding sequence is TGCAGTGCTAGAGCCACCGAGGGAGGGCCAGATACGCAGTATTTT.

V is TRBV6-6 and J is TRBJ1-5, with D unclear. Germline values: CDR1 MNHNY, CDR2 SVGAGI (reference sequence). V lost 4 bases, J lost 2 bases, and 27 bases lay in between. The CDR3 has 20 residues. CDR3 bases: TGTGCCAGCAGTTTACATCCTCTGTTAACAGCGTTCGGAGGCAATCAGCCCCAGCATTTT. It specifies CASSLHPLLTAFGGNQPQHF.